The 21 T cell receptor beta chains reported below all come from one sample, sequenced in a study of blood T cell repertoires in COVID-19. Libraries were prepared by immunoSEQ multiplex PCR; TCRdb keeps only in-frame clonotypes and omits some of them. This sample has around 250,000 clones, with roughly 83% found just once. The sequenced material came from peripheral blood. All receptors derive from a man of 80 years or more with acute or convalescent COVID-19.

The table lists this clone with a count of one. The chain uses TRBV11-3 and TRBJ2-3; the D gene is possibly TRBD1 (5 bases). The CDR3 covers 13 residues. Germline V gene lookup returns CDR1 SGHNT and CDR2 YENEEA. V was pared by 6 bases and J by 4 bases, with 11 bases between. This chain's CDR3 is CASSYRLADTQYF. DNA of the CDR3: TGTGCCAGCAGTTACAGGTTAGCAGATACGCAGTATTTT.

The V call is TRBV16, the J call TRBJ1-1; D may be TRBD1 (5 bases). Germline V gene lookup returns CDR1 KGHSY and CDR2 FQNENV. The CDR3 has 16 amino acids. V lost 0 bases, J lost 1 base, and 12 bases lay in between. CDR3 sequence: CASSQSAGKGNTEAFF. The CDR3 DNA follows: TGTGCCAGCAGCCAATCGGCAGGGAAGGGGAACACTGAAGCTTTCTTT.

DNA of the CDR3: TGTGCCAGCAGCCAGAGGACAGGGCTTACTAATGAAAAACTGTTTTTT. It encodes CASSQRTGLTNEKLFF. This rearrangement joins TRBV7-9 to TRBJ1-4; TRBD1 matches at 8 bases. Unmatched junction bases numbered 7, after V lost 5 bases and J lost 2 bases. CDR1 and CDR2 from the germline V gene are SEHNR and FQNEAQ (reference sequence). CDR3 length: 16 amino acids.

The chain employs TRBV19 and TRBJ2-3; 9 bases map to TRBD2. The CDR3 consists of 15 residues. V shed 7 bases, J shed 2 bases, and the junction held 7 bases outside the gene matches. The germline V gene encodes CDR1 LNHDA and CDR2 SQIVND (reference sequence). The CDR3 loop is CASNLAGKSTDTQYF. CDR3 DNA: TGTGCCAGTAACCTAGCGGGGAAATCCACAGATACGCAGTATTTT.

The chain employs TRBV4-2 and TRBJ1-4; D unclear. V lost 7 bases and J 7 bases, leaving 13 bases between the germline ends. The germline CDR1 and CDR2 sequences are LGHNA and YNFKEQ. This CDR3 has 13 amino acids. This CDR3 reads CASTRSPTEKLFF. CDR3 coding DNA: TGTGCCAGCACCCGAAGCCCTACTGAAAAACTGTTTTTT.

V usage is TRBV7-2 and J usage is TRBJ1-6; TRBD1 matches at 10 bases. Trimming cost V 6 bases and J 9 bases; bases outside gene matches: 14. Germline-derived CDR1 and CDR2 are SGHTA and FQGNSA. This CDR3 has 17 amino acids. The CDR3 region is CASSPLTGGVRSSPLHF. The CDR3 bases are TGTGCCAGCAGTCCTCTGACAGGGGGCGTCCGAAGTTCACCCCTCCACTTT.

The chain's CDR3 is CASSFLGAGDEQYF. CDR3 sequence (DNA): TGTGCCAGCAGCTTTCTAGGGGCTGGGGACGAGCAGTACTTC. This chain links TRBV7-9 with TRBJ2-7; D might be TRBD1 (5 bases). The germline V and J ends were trimmed by 3 bases and 5 bases, with 14 bases remaining between them. Germline CDR1 SEHNR, CDR2 FQNEAQ (reference sequence). The CDR3 totals 14 residues. Based on the CDR3 plus reference TRBV7-9 and TRBJ2-7, the full variable domain is DTGVSQNPRHKITKRGQNVTFRCDPISEHNRLYWYRQTLGQGPEFLTYFQNEAQLEKSRLLSDRFSAERPKGSFSTLEIQRTEQGDSAMYLCASSFLGAGDEQYFGPGTRLTVT.

As for this clone: The junction does not match germline at one end; this may be a read error. The chain carries TRBV7-7 and TRBJ2-2, with 7 bases identical to TRBD1. Germline values: CDR1 SSHAT, CDR2 FNYEAQ (reference sequence). This CDR3 is 13 amino acids long. DNA for the CDR3: TGTGCTAGCAGCTTGGGACAGAACGGGGAGCTGTTTTTT. Protein product: CASSLGQNGELFF.

The chain couples TRBV6-5 to TRBJ2-7; D is unclear. This CDR3 spans 12 amino acids. V was cut by 6 bases and J by 2 bases, with 8 bases left in between. Germline loops: CDR1 MNHEY, CDR2 SVGAGI. CDR3 loop: CASSSVPYEQYF. CDR3 nucleotide sequence: TGTGCCAGCAGCTCCGTCCCCTACGAGCAGTACTTC.

This chain joins TRBV11-2 and TRBJ1-6; D gene unclear. Trimming removed 0 bases from V and 10 bases from J, with 7 bases in between. Germline values: CDR1 SGHAT, CDR2 FQNNGV. This CDR3 has 13 amino acids. The CDR3 coding sequence is TGTGCCAGCAGCTTAGACAGAATCTCACCCCTCCACTTT. Protein: CASSLDRISPLHF.

The chain joins TRBV28 to TRBJ1-5; D is unclear. This CDR3 is 13 amino acids long. The germline CDR1 and CDR2 sequences are MDHEN and SYDVKM. Trimming took off 8 bases at V and 6 bases at J, with 14 bases between the two ends. CDR3 sequence (DNA): TGTGCCAGCTTGCAGATAACGGGTCAGCCCCAGCATTTT. Encoded protein: CASLQITGQPQHF.

This rearrangement joins TRBV7-3 to TRBJ1-2; possible D gene TRBD1, 5 bases. Germline V gene lookup returns CDR1 SGHTA and CDR2 FQGTGA. The CDR3 is 14 residues long. Trimming shortened V by 1 base and J by 7 bases, and 13 bases separated the two germline ends. The CDR3 DNA sequence: TGTGCCAGCAGCTTAATAGGCGGGGCAGGTGGCTACACCTTC. This translates into CASSLIGGAGGYTF.

The J gene is TRBJ2-1, the V gene TRBV5-4, with D maybe TRBD1 (6 bases). The CDR3 covers 16 residues. CDR1 and CDR2 (germline): SGHNT, YYREEE (reference sequence). V shed 1 base and J shed 8 bases, with 19 bases lying between them. The CDR3 DNA reads as TGTGCCAGCAGCTTGCCCGGGGTGGGGGCAAAACATGAGCAGTTCTTC. Protein: CASSLPGVGAKHEQFF.

CDR3 amino acids: CASSQGRGGDTGELFF. The CDR3 nucleotides are TGCGCCAGCAGCCAAGGTCGAGGCGGTGACACCGGGGAGCTGTTTTTT. V is TRBV4-1 and J is TRBJ2-2; no firm D call. The CDR3 runs to 16 residues. Germline CDR1 is MGHRA and CDR2 is YSYEKL. V was pared by 1 base and J by 3 bases, with 12 bases between.

This clone was seen more than once but under ten times. In nucleotides, the CDR3 is TGTGCCACCAGCAGAGATCGGACAGGGAATTCACCCCTCCACTTT. Translation gives CATSRDRTGNSPLHF. This chain connects TRBV15 to TRBJ1-6, with 8 nucleotides matching TRBD1. CDR1 is LNHNV, CDR2 YYDKDF, per germline (reference sequence). V dropped 0 bases and J dropped 7; count of bases not matched to a gene: 2. The CDR3 is 15 residues long. Together with reference TRBV15 and TRBJ1-6, the CDR3 gives the full variable domain: DAMVIQNPRYQVTQFGKPVTLSCSQTLNHNVMYWYQQKSSQAPKLLFHYYDKDFNNEADTPDNFQSRRPNTSFCFLDIRSPGLGDTAMYLCATSRDRTGNSPLHFGNGTRLTVT.

The chain combines TRBV6-1 with TRBJ1-5; D unclear. Germline V gives CDR1 MNHNS, CDR2 SASEGT. The CDR3 is 16 residues long. Trimming removed 4 bases at V and 2 bases at J, with 15 bases between. CDR3: CASSVSPGAGNQPQHF. CDR3 in DNA: TGTGCCAGCAGTGTATCACCGGGAGCTGGCAATCAGCCCCAGCATTTT.

The J gene is TRBJ1-3, the V gene TRBV10-3; 8 bases align to TRBD1. Germline loops: CDR1 ENHRY, CDR2 SYGVKD. This CDR3 has 15 amino acids. V was pared by 6 bases and J by 4 bases, with 8 bases of the junction left unmatched. The CDR3 DNA sequence: TGTGCCATCAGAGCCGACAGGGGACGCGGAAACACCATATATTTT. This sequence encodes CAIRADRGRGNTIYF.

The rearrangement joins TRBV7-9 to TRBJ1-1, with D perhaps TRBD1 (6 bases). This CDR3 contains 17 residues. V lost 1 base and J 3 bases, leaving 18 bases between the germline ends. CDR1 and CDR2 from the germline V gene are SEHNR and FQNEAQ (reference sequence). Here the CDR3 DNA reads TGTGCCAGCAGCTTAGAAGAGGCGGACAGATATTACACTGAAGCTTTCTTT. Encoded protein: CASSLEEADRYYTEAFF.

The chain couples TRBV20-1 to TRBJ2-6, with D unclear. Deletions cut 3 bases from V and 0 bases from J, with 12 bases between. CDR1 DFQATT and CDR2 SNEGSKA come from the germline V gene (reference sequence). The CDR3 totals 16 residues. This chain's CDR3 is CSASPRLFSGANVLTF. The CDR3 nucleotides read TGCAGTGCTAGTCCCAGGCTGTTCTCTGGGGCCAACGTCCTGACTTTC.

A word on this clone: Different DNA sequences within this sample yield the same CDR3. The V call is TRBV7-3, the J call TRBJ1-1, with D uncertain. The V gene lost 0 bases and the J gene lost 3 bases, with 5 bases spanning the gap. Per the germline V gene, CDR1 is SGHTA and CDR2 is FQGTGA. The CDR3 contains 13 residues. CDR3 amino acids: CASSLTRDTEAFF. The CDR3 DNA follows: TGTGCCAGCAGCTTAACGAGGGACACTGAAGCTTTCTTT.

The chain has TRBV6-2 or TRBV6-3 and TRBJ1-5; D unresolved. This CDR3 contains 15 residues. Germline V CDR1 and CDR2: MNHEY, SVGEGT. V was shortened by 6 bases and J by 4 bases, with 16 bases between the two germline ends. Here the CDR3 DNA reads TGTGCCAGCAGCCCCGACTCCGCCGAAAATCAGCCCCAGCATTTT. It codes for CASSPDSAENQPQHF.